One sample yielded the 5 T cell receptor beta chains listed below, sequenced in a study of technical replicates of blood from several donors. Clones were read by immunoSEQ multiplex PCR, and TCRdb kept only the in-frame ones, dropping some. The sample includes around 64,000 clones, roughly 93% seen only once; the top ten take less than 5%. Sequencing used PBMCs. The receptors derive from a human donor in good health. Some clones in this sample may be carry-over from other donors' samples.

This sequence joins TRBV30 and TRBJ1-1; possible D gene TRBD1, 6 bases. Trimming pared 2 bases from V and 8 bases from J, leaving 12 bases between. This CDR3 is built from 12 residues. Germline values: CDR1 GTSNPN, CDR2 SVGIG (reference sequence). The CDR3 loop is CAWSPQGSEAFF. In nucleotides, the CDR3 is TGTGCCTGGAGTCCACAGGGTTCCGAAGCTTTCTTT.

The chain carries TRBV27 and TRBJ2-7, with TRBD1 matching over 10 bases. The CDR3 length is 17 residues. Per the germline V gene, CDR1 is MNHEY and CDR2 is SMNVEV (reference sequence). The trim removed 3 bases at V and 3 bases at J, leaving 11 bases unmatched. The chain's CDR3 is CASSLLRTGQGDYEQYF. DNA for the CDR3: TGTGCCAGCAGTTTGCTCCGCACCGGACAGGGGGACTACGAGCAGTACTTC.

The chain combines TRBV7-9 with TRBJ1-4; D possibly corresponds to TRBD1 (5 bases). The germline V gene has CDR1 SEHNR and CDR2 FQNEAQ (reference sequence). V dropped 5 bases and J dropped 0 bases, with 16 bases sitting between them. CDR3 size: 17 residues. CDR3 sequence: CASSLYRPFATNEKLFF. The DNA of the CDR3 is TGTGCCAGCAGCCTTTACAGGCCTTTTGCAACTAATGAAAAACTGTTTTTT.

The chain's CDR3 is CASSRNRNSNQPQHF. In nucleotides, the CDR3 is TGTGCCAGCAGCCGAAACAGGAATAGCAATCAGCCCCAGCATTTT. V and J are TRBV28 and TRBJ1-5; possibly TRBD1 for D (5 bases). With 6 bases removed from V and 0 bases from J, the gap between germline ends came to 12 bases. The CDR3 runs 15 residues. Germline V gene sequence: CDR1 MDHEN, CDR2 SYDVKM.

V and J are TRBV29-1 and TRBJ2-7; D might be TRBD1 (5 bases). The V gene's germline CDR1 is SQVTM and CDR2 ANQGSEA. The CDR3 spans 14 residues. Deletions cut 1 base from V and 1 base from J, with 11 bases between. The CDR3 DNA is TGCAGCGTTGAAGGAACGACAGAGTCCTACGAGCAGTACTTC. Translated, it gives CSVEGTTESYEQYF.